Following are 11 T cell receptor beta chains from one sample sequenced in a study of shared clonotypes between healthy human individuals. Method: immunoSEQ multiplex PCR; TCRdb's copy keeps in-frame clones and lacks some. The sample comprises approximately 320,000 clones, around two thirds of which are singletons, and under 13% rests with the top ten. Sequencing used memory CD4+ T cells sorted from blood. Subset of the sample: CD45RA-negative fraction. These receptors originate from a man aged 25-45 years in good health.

The CDR3 region is CASSLEGHEQYF. For the CDR3, the DNA is TGTGCCAGCAGCTTAGAGGGTCACGAGCAGTACTTC. The chain employs TRBV11-2 and TRBJ2-7; D gene unclear. The CDR3 sequence is 12 residues long. The germline V and J ends were trimmed by 0 bases and 5 bases, with 5 bases remaining between them. CDR1 SGHAT and CDR2 FQNNGV come from the germline V gene.

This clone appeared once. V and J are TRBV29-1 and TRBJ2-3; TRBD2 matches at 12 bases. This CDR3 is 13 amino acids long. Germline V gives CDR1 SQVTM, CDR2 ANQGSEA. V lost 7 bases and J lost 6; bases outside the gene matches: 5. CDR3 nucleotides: TGCAGCGCGACTAGCGGGGGCCCCGATACGCAGTATTTT. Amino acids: CSATSGGPDTQYF.

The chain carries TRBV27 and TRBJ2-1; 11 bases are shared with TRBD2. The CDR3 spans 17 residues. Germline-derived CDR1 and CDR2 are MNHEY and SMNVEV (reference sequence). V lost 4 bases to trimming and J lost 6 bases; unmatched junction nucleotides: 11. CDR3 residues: CASSSPRPTSGVNEQFF. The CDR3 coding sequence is TGTGCCAGCAGTTCCCCTAGACCGACTAGCGGGGTCAATGAGCAGTTCTTC.

CDR3 DNA: TGTGCCAGCAGCCCTAGGGCCCGGGGGCGAGGCACCGGGGAGCTGTTTTTT. Residues: CASSPRARGRGTGELFF. The gene calls are TRBV11-3 and TRBJ2-2, with D tentatively TRBD1 or TRBD2 (6 bases each). Germline V gene sequence: CDR1 SGHNT, CDR2 YENEEA. The CDR3 has 17 amino acids. Trimming shortened V by 5 bases and J by 4 bases, and 20 bases separated the two germline ends.

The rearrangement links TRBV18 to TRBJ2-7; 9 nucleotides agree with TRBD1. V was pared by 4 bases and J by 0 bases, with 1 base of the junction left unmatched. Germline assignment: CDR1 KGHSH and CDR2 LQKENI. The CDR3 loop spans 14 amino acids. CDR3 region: CASSQQGASYEQYF. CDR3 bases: TGTGCCAGCTCACAACAGGGGGCCTCCTACGAGCAGTACTTC.

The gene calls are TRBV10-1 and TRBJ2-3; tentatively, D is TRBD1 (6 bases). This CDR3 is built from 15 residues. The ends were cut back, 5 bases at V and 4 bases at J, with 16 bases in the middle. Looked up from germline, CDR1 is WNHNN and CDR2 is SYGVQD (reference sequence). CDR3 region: CASSLSGDPADTQYF. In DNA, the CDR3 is TGCGCCAGCAGTTTGTCAGGGGACCCCGCAGATACGCAGTATTTT.

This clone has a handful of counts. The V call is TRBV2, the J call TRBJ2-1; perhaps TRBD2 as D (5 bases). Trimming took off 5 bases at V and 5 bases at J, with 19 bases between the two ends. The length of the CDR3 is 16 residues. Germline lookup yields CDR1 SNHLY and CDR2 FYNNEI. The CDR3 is CASSLQDSVNDNEQFF. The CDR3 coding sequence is TGTGCCAGCAGTCTCCAGGACTCTGTGAATGACAATGAGCAGTTCTTC.

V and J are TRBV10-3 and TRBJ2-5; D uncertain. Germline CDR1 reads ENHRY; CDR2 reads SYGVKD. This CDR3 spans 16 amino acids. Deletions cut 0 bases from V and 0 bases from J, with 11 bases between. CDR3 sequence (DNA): TGTGCCATCAGTGAGTCGACCGGGCACTACCAAGAGACCCAGTACTTC. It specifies CAISESTGHYQETQYF.

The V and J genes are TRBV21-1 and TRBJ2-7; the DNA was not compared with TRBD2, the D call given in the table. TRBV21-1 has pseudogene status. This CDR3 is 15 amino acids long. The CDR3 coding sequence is TGTGCCAGCAGCAAAGTGGCAACTAGGTTAGGCGAGCAGTACTTC. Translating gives CASSKVATRLGEQYF.

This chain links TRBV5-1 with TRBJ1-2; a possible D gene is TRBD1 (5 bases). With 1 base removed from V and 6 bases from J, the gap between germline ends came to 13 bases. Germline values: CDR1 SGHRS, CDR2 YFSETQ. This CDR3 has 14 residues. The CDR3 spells CASSLSTTGDGYTF. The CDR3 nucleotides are TGCGCCAGCAGCTTGAGTACAACAGGCGATGGCTACACCTTC.

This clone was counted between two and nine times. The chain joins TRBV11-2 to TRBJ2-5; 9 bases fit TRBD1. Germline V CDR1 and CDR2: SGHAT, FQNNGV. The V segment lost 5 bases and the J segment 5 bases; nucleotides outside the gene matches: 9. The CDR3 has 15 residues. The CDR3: CASSRRGQGWETQYF. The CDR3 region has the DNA TGTGCCAGCAGCCGAAGGGGACAGGGATGGGAGACCCAGTACTTC.